One T cell receptor beta chain is described in this entry. The entry originates in a study of blood T cell repertoires in COVID-19. Under the authors' procedure: Reference gene primer amplification yielded estimated nucleated cell counts. The assay was immunoSEQ multiplex PCR, and TCRdb's table has in-frame clones only and misses some. V and J calls and clone size are those listed in that table; D and trimming were worked out from the DNA. Altogether more than 60,000 clones are present, 80% being singletons, with the ten largest covering over 5.5%. Sequenced input: peripheral blood. This clonotype originated in a man in his fifties or sixties with active or convalescent COVID-19.

The CDR3 sequence is CASSVNGEANEKLFF. The CDR3 nucleotides read TGTGCCAGCAGCGTGAACGGGGAGGCCAATGAAAAACTGTTTTTT. This chain joins TRBV9 and TRBJ1-4; D is unclear. Between the trimmed V and J ends, which lost 2 bases and 5 bases, there was a span of 13 bases. Germline V CDR1 and CDR2: SGDLS, YYNGEE. This CDR3 is 15 amino acids long.